This entry describes one TCR beta chain. Its specific antigen is unknown. Base quality data are lacking; no much larger clone is found one base away. From the cysteine through the phenylalanine, the CDR3 covers 14 amino acids. The entry retains the CDR3 DNA only, 42 bases that are in frame from base 1. Cut back by 3 bases and 2 bases, the V and J ends lie 12 bases apart. The germline V gene supplies CDR1 SGHRS and CDR2 YFSETQ. None of the patients had been given any treatment before thyroid surgery. Using T-cell receptor beta sequencing, the researchers looked back retrospectively at clinical samples from patients, gathered between about 2012 and 2018. These data originate in a study of metastatic and nonmetastatic thyroid tumors (dated by TCRdb to 2018 to 2020). For the wider study: The researchers compared repertoires between peripheral blood samples and tumor or nodule tissue samples from patients with malignant or benign thyroid disease.

The full study reports these points: In both blood and tumor samples, TCR beta diversity was reported to be significantly higher in malignant tumors than in benign nodules.

The method behind the library was PCR. Sequencing used an Illumina HiSeq 4000. The TCR beta-chain CDR3 region of each patient was profiled by high-throughput sequencing. In the source study's methods: A classifier to discriminate distant-metastatic papillary thyroid cancer patients was built from CDR3 differences across clinicopathological groups. The Shannon index was used to assess repertoire diversity, and the Morisita-Horn index was used to assess tumor-blood repertoire similarity. TCRdb cleaned the public reads at Q25 with fastp, built clones with MiXCR and kept in-frame beta chains. TCRdb's processing, not the study's, gives the V and J calls here. Across this sample there are approximately 25,000 clones, with roughly 20% seen only once. Clones ranked in the top ten supply over 25% of the sample.

The TCR originated in a male donor with papillary thyroid cancer or a benign thyroid nodule (not recorded which). Some clones in this sample may be carry-over from other donors' samples. Sample: blood. The sequence links TRBV5-1 to TRBJ2-7; perhaps TRBD1 is the D gene, with 6 bases matching. The bases read TGCGCCAGCAGCTCAAGGACAGATACCTACGAGCAGTACTTC. Its protein is CASSSRTDTYEQYF.